Listed here is a single T cell receptor (beta chain). CDR3 length equals 16 residues. Germline V gene data show CDR1 as LGHDT and CDR2 as YNNKEL (reference sequence). Trimming cost V 3 bases and J 3 bases; bases outside gene matches: 6. Clones were read by immunoSEQ multiplex PCR, and TCRdb kept only the in-frame ones, dropping some. The data show under 150,000 clones, around 88% seen once. The sample originates from a study of control samples from healthy donors and cancer patients. This receptor was obtained from a middle-aged man in good health. This chain links TRBV3-1 (or the pseudogene TRBV3-2) with TRBJ2-1; TRBD2 agrees at 9 bases. The sample consisted of blood. CDR3 in DNA: TGTGCCAGCAGCCACTGGGGAGCGGGGGGCTACAATGAGCAGTTCTTC. It yields the protein CASSHWGAGGYNEQFF.